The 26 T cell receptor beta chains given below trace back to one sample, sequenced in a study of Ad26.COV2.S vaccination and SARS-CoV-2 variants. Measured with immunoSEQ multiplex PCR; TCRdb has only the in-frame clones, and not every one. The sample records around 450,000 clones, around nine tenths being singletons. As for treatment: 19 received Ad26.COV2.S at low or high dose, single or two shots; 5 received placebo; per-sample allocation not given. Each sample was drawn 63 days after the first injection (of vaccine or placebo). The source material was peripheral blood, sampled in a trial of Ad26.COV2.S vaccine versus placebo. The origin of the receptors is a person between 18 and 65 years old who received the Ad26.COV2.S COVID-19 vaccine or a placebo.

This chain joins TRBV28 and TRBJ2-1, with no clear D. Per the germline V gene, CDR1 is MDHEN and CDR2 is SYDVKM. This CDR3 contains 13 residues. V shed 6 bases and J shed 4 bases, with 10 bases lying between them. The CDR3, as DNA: TGTGCCAGCAGCATGCTCATGTACAATGAGCAGTTCTTC. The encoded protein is CASSMLMYNEQFF.

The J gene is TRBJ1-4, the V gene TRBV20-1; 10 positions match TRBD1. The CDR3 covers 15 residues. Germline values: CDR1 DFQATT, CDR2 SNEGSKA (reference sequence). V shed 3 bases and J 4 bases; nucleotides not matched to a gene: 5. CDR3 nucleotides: TGCAGTGCTAGTGACAGGGGGCTAGGTAATGAAAAACTGTTTTTT. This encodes CSASDRGLGNEKLFF.

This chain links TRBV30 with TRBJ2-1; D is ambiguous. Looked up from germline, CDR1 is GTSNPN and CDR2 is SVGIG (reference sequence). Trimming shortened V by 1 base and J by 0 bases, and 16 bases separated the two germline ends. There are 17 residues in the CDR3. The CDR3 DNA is TGTGCCTGGAGTGGGCAGGACGGAGCTAGCTCCTACAATGAGCAGTTCTTC. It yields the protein CAWSGQDGASSYNEQFF.

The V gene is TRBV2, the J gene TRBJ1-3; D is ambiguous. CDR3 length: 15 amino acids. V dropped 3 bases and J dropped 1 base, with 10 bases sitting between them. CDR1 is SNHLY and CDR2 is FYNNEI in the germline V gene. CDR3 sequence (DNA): TGTGCCAGCAGTGAGCAGAGTTCGTCTGGAAACACCATATATTTT. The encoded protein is CASSEQSSSGNTIYF.

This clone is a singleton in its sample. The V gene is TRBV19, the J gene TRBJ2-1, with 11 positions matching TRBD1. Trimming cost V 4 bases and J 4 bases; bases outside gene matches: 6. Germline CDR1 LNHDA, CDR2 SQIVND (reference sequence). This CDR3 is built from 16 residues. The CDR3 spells CASSRDRGGGYNEQFF. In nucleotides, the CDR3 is TGTGCCAGTAGTAGGGACAGGGGGGGAGGGTACAATGAGCAGTTCTTC.

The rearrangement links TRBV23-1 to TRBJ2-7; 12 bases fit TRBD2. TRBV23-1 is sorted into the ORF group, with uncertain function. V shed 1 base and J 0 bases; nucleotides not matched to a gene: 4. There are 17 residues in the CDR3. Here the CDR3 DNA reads TGCGCCAGCAGTCAATACGTGACTAGCGGGAGCTCCTACGAGCAGTACTTC. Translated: CASSQYVTSGSSYEQYF.

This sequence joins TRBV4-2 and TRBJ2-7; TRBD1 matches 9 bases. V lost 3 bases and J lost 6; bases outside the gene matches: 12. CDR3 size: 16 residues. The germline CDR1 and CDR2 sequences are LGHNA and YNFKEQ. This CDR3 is CASSQPTGGGWGEQYF. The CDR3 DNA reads TGTGCCAGCAGCCAGCCTACAGGGGGCGGTTGGGGCGAGCAGTACTTC.

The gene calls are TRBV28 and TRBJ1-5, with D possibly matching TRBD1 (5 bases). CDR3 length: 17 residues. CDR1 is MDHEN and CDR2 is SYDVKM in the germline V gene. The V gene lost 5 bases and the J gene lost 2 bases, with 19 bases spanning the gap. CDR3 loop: CASSLPRWGGRNQPQHF. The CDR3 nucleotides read TGTGCCAGCAGTCTCCCTAGGTGGGGCGGCCGCAATCAGCCCCAGCATTTT.

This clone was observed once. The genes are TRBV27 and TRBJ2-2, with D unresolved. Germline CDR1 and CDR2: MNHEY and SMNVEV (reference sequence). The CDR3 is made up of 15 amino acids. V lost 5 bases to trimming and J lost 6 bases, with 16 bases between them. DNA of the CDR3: TGTGCCAGCAGTGTAGCAGATAGCAAGCCCGGGGAGCTGTTTTTT. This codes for CASSVADSKPGELFF.

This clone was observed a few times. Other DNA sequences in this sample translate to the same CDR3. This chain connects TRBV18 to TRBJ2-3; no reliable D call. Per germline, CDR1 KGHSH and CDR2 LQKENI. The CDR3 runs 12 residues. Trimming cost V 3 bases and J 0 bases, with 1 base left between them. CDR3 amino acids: CASSPSTDTQYF. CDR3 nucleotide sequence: TGTGCCAGCTCACCCAGCACAGATACGCAGTATTTT.

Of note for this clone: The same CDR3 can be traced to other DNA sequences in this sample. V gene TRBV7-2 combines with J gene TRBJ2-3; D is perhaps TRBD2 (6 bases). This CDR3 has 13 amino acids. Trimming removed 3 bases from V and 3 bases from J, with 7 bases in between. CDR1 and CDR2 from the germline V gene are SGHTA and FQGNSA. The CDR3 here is CASSLGGTDTQYF. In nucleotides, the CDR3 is TGTGCCAGCAGCTTGGGAGGAACAGATACGCAGTATTTT.

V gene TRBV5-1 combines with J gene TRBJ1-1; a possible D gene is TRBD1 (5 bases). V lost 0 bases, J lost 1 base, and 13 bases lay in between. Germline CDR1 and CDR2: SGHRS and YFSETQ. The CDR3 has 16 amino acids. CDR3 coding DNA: TGCGCCAGCAGCTTGGGAAAACAGGCAACGAACACTGAAGCTTTCTTT. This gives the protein CASSLGKQATNTEAFF.

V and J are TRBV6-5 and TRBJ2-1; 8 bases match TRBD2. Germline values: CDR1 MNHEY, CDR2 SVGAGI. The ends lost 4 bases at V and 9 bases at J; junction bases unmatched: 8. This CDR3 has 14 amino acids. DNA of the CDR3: TGTGCCAGCAGTTGGGTCGGGAGGGCCCCTGAGCAGTTCTTC. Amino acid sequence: CASSWVGRAPEQFF.

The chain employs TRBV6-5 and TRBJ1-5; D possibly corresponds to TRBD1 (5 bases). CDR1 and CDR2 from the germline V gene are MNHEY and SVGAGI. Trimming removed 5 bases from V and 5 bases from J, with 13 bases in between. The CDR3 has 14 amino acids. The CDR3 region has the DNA TGTGCCAGCAGTAGGGCAGGGTATCATCAGCCCCAGCATTTT. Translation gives CASSRAGYHQPQHF.

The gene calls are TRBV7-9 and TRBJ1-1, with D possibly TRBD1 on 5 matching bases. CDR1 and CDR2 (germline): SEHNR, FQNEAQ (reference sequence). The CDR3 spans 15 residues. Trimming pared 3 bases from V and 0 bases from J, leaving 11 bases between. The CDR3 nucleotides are TGTGCCAGCAGCTTGGGCCAGGGCATGAACACTGAAGCTTTCTTT. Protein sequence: CASSLGQGMNTEAFF.

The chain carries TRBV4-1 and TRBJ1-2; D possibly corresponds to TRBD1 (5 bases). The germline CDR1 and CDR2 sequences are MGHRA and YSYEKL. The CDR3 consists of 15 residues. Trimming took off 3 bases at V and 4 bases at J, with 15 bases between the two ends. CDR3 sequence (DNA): TGCGCCAGCAGCCAGTCAACCCCGGGGGGCTATGGCTACACCTTC. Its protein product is CASSQSTPGGYGYTF.

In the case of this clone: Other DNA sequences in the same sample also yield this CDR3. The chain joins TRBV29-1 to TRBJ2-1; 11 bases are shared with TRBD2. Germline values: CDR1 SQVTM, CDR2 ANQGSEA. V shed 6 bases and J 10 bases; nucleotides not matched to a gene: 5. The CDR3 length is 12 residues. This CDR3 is CSVGLAGGEQFF. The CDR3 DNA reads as TGCAGCGTAGGACTAGCGGGTGGGGAGCAGTTCTTC.

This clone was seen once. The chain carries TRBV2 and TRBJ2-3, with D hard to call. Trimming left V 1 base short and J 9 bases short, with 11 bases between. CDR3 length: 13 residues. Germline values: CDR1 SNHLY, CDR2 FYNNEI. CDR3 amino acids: CASSEEVVETQYF. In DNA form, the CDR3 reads TGTGCCAGCAGTGAAGAGGTAGTGGAAACGCAGTATTTT.

In DNA, the CDR3 is TGTGCCAGCAGCCCCGGGCGGGCGACAGGGACACATAGCAATCAGCCCCAGCATTTT. Translating it yields CASSPGRATGTHSNQPQHF. The chain combines TRBV5-8 with TRBJ1-5; 7 nucleotides line up with TRBD1. CDR1 and CDR2 (germline): SGHTS, YDEGEE. The CDR3 spans 19 residues. V was pared by 4 bases and J by 0 bases, with 16 bases of the junction left unmatched.

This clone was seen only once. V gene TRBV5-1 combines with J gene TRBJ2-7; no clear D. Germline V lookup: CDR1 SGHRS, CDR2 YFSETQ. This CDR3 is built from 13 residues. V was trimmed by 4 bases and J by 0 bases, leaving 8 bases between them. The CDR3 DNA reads TGCGCCAGCAGCCTCTACCGCTCCTACGAGCAGTACTTC. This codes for CASSLYRSYEQYF.

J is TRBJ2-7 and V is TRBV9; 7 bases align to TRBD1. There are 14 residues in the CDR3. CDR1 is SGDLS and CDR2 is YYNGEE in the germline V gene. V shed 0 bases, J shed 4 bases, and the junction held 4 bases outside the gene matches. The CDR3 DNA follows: TGTGCCAGCAGCGTAGCAGAGGGGGCTTACGAGCAGTACTTC. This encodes CASSVAEGAYEQYF.

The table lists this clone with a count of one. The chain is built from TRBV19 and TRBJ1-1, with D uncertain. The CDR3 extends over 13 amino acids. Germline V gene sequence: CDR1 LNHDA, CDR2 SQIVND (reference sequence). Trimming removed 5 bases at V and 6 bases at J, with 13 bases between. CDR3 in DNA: TGTGCCAGTAGTCCTAGCTACGGGGCTGAAGCTTTCTTT. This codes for CASSPSYGAEAFF.

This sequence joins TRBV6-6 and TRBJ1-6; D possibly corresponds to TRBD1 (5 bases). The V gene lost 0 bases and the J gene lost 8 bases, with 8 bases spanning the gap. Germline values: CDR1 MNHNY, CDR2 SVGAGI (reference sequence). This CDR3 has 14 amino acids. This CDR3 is CASSYSGRDSPLHF. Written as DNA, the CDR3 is TGTGCCAGCAGTTACTCGGGGCGAGATTCACCCCTCCACTTT.

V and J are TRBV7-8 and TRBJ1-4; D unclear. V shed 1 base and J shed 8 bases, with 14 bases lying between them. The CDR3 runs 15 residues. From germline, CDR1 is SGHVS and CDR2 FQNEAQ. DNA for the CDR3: TGTGCCAGCAGCTTAGGGCCAGGAAGAAAGGAAAAACTGTTTTTT. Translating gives CASSLGPGRKEKLFF.

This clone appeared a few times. CDR3 nucleotide sequence: TGTGCCAGCAAACAGCCCGATCAGCCCCAGCATTTT. This gives the protein CASKQPDQPQHF. This chain links TRBV6-5 with TRBJ1-5; D gene uncertain. Trimming removed 7 bases from V and 5 bases from J, with 9 bases in between. CDR3 size: 12 residues. Germline loops: CDR1 MNHEY, CDR2 SVGAGI.

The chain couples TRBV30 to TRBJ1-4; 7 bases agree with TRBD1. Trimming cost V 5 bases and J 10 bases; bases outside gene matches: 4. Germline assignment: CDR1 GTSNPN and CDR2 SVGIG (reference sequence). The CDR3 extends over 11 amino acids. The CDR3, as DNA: TGTGCCTGGGGAGGGGGCGGAAAACTGTTTTTT. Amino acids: CAWGGGGKLFF.